This TCR beta chain was documented in a study of blood T cell repertoires in COVID-19. Study summary: The United States, Italy and Spain were the sources of the acute and convalescent COVID-19 samples.

The data were produced by immunoSEQ multiplex PCR, yet TCRdb's version contains in-frame clones alone and is incomplete. This table has under 90,000 clones, roughly 77% appearing once. Per the germline V gene, CDR1 is SQVTM and CDR2 is ANQGSEA. This CDR3 is built from 15 residues. V lost 0 bases and J lost 3; bases outside the gene matches: 4. The sequenced sample was peripheral blood. The rearrangement links TRBV29-1 to TRBJ2-3; TRBD2 aligns across 9 bases. The clonotype was recovered from a man aged 45 to 65 with active or convalescent COVID-19. DNA for the CDR3: TGCAGCGTTGAAGAGCGGGGGGGCCGTACAGATACGCAGTATTTT. Protein: CSVEERGGRTDTQYF.